A selection of T cell receptor beta chains follows, all from one sample in a study of metastatic and nonmetastatic thyroid tumors. TCRdb re-called the PCR reads through MiXCR. The sample comprises tens of thousands of clones, approximately 24% of which are singletons, and about 18% rests with the top ten. Specimen: blood. These receptors were collected from a male donor with papillary thyroid cancer or a benign thyroid nodule (not recorded which). Some clones in this sample may be carry-over from other donors' samples. Both conserved end residues are part of each CDR3. The order of the fields is clone size, V gene, J gene, D gene, CDR3 protein, CDR3 DNA. D genes are given only for firm matches. Size tells how often a clone was seen (once, few, many) or the class of an expanded clone, and some rows leave it out.

clone size: many
V gene: TRBV20-1
J gene: TRBJ2-1
D gene: NA
CDR3 protein: CSASFGSSYNEQFF
CDR3 DNA: TGCAGTGCTAGTTTCGGGAGCTCCTACAATGAGCAGTTCTTC

clone size: many
V gene: TRBV5-6
J gene: TRBJ1-5
D gene: NA
CDR3 protein: CASSGGMEAQPQHF
CDR3 DNA: TGTGCCAGCAGCGGAGGGATGGAAGCTCAGCCCCAGCATTTT

clone size: many
V gene: TRBV28
J gene: TRBJ1-5
D gene: TRBD1
CDR3 protein: CASSFHYRGGGQPQHF
CDR3 DNA: TGTGCCAGCAGTTTCCACTACAGGGGAGGGGGTCAGCCCCAGCATTTT

clone size: medium-sized
V gene: TRBV28
J gene: TRBJ1-1
D gene: NA
CDR3 protein: CASSSTVKGAFF
CDR3 DNA: TGTGCCAGCAGTTCAACAGTTAAGGGAGCTTTCTTT

clone size: NA
V gene: TRBV19
J gene: TRBJ1-5
D gene: NA
CDR3 protein: CASSFRGLSNQCQHF
CDR3 DNA: TGTGCCAGTAGTTTTAGGGGCTTGAGCAATCAGTGCCAGCATTTT

clone size: NA
V gene: TRBV11-2
J gene: TRBJ2-5
D gene: TRBD2
CDR3 protein: CASSEAAGVGQETQYF
CDR3 DNA: TGTGCCAGCAGTGAAGCGGCGGGAGTGGGCCAAGAGACCCAGTACTTC

clone size: NA
V gene: TRBV6-2/TRBV6-3
J gene: TRBJ2-1
D gene: NA
CDR3 protein: CPSRFMTRGEQFF
CDR3 DNA: TGTCCCAGCAGATTCATGACTAGGGGTGAGCAGTTCTTC

clone size: many
V gene: TRBV9
J gene: TRBJ2-7
D gene: NA
CDR3 protein: CASNKAGLAEQYF
CDR3 DNA: TGTGCCAGCAACAAAGCTGGACTCGCCGAGCAGTACTTC

clone size: few
V gene: TRBV19
J gene: TRBJ1-4
D gene: NA
CDR3 protein: CASTWQEGRAELFF
CDR3 DNA: TGTGCCAGTACGTGGCAAGAGGGGCGGGCGGAACTGTTTTTT

clone size: many
V gene: TRBV20-1
J gene: TRBJ2-1
D gene: TRBD2
CDR3 protein: CRGLASGSPTPTYNEQFF
CDR3 DNA: TGCAGAGGGCTAGCTAGCGGGAGCCCGACGCCAACCTACAATGAGCAGTTCTTC

clone size: NA
V gene: TRBV6-1
J gene: TRBJ1-1
D gene: NA
CDR3 protein: CASILGENRLTEALF
CDR3 DNA: TGTGCCAGCATACTGGGGGAGAACCGTTTGACTGAAGCTCTCTTT

clone size: NA
V gene: TRBV11-2
J gene: TRBJ2-7
D gene: TRBD1
CDR3 protein: CASSLGGTGLIDEQYF
CDR3 DNA: TGTGCCAGCAGCTTAGGCGGGACAGGGCTTATTGACGAACAGTACTTC

clone size: many
V gene: TRBV5-1
J gene: TRBJ2-4
D gene: TRBD1
CDR3 protein: CASSPWQGAGNIQYF
CDR3 DNA: TGCGCCAGCAGCCCCTGGCAGGGGGCGGGAAACATTCAGTACTTC

clone size: medium-sized
V gene: TRBV27
J gene: TRBJ2-7
D gene: NA
CDR3 protein: CASSASLISYEQYF
CDR3 DNA: TGTGCCAGCAGTGCTAGCCTTATCTCCTACGAGCAGTACTTC

clone size: medium-sized
V gene: TRBV2
J gene: TRBJ2-1
D gene: TRBD2
CDR3 protein: CASSESGRVEQFF
CDR3 DNA: TGTGCCAGCAGTGAGAGCGGGAGGGTTGAGCAGTTCTTC

clone size: few
V gene: TRBV27
J gene: TRBJ2-3
D gene: NA
CDR3 protein: CASSLSRRLDSGEDTQYF
CDR3 DNA: TGTGCCAGCAGTCTCTCACGAAGACTAGATAGTGGTGAAGATACGCAGTATTTT

clone size: many
V gene: TRBV7-6
J gene: TRBJ1-2
D gene: TRBD1
CDR3 protein: CASSSRDRDGYTF
CDR3 DNA: TGTGCCAGCAGCTCCCGGGACAGAGATGGCTACACCTTC

clone size: NA
V gene: TRBV10-2
J gene: TRBJ2-2
D gene: NA
CDR3 protein: CASTPSAITIIGELFF
CDR3 DNA: TGCGCCAGCACCCCTTCCGCCATCACGATCATCGGGGAGCTGTTTTTT

clone size: many
V gene: TRBV15
J gene: TRBJ2-7
D gene: NA
CDR3 protein: CATSSYEEGYEQYF
CDR3 DNA: TGTGCCACCAGCAGTTATGAGGAAGGCTACGAGCAGTACTTC

clone size: NA
V gene: TRBV7-9
J gene: TRBJ2-2
D gene: TRBD2
CDR3 protein: CASSFGTRSPGELFF
CDR3 DNA: TGTGCCAGCAGCTTTGGGACTAGGTCCCCCGGGGAGCTGTTTTTT

clone size: NA
V gene: TRBV9
J gene: TRBJ2-2
D gene: NA
CDR3 protein: CASSFANTGELFF
CDR3 DNA: TGTGCCAGCAGTTTTGCTAATACCGGGGAGCTGTTTTTT

clone size: NA
V gene: TRBV6-1
J gene: TRBJ2-2
D gene: TRBD1
CDR3 protein: CASSLDRGKAGELFF
CDR3 DNA: TGTGCCAGCAGTCTTGACAGGGGAAAGGCCGGGGAGCTGTTTTTT

clone size: NA
V gene: TRBV7-3
J gene: TRBJ1-2
D gene: NA
CDR3 protein: CASSFRMRGYTF
CDR3 DNA: TGTGCCAGCAGCTTCCGGATGAGAGGCTACACCTTC

clone size: few
V gene: TRBV11-2
J gene: TRBJ2-1
D gene: NA
CDR3 protein: CASSLEGFYNEQFF
CDR3 DNA: TGTGCCAGCAGCTTAGAGGGGTTCTACAATGAGCAGTTCTTC

clone size: few
V gene: TRBV25-1
J gene: TRBJ2-2
D gene: NA
CDR3 protein: CASTRTGTGELFF
CDR3 DNA: TGTGCCAGCACCCGAACAGGCACCGGGGAGCTGTTTTTT

clone size: NA
V gene: TRBV11-2
J gene: TRBJ2-3
D gene: TRBD1
CDR3 protein: CASSLDLGGADTQYF
CDR3 DNA: TGTGCCAGCAGCTTAGATTTAGGGGGCGCAGATACGCAGTATTTT

clone size: many
V gene: TRBV14
J gene: TRBJ2-3
D gene: NA
CDR3 protein: CASGWGPTDTQYF
CDR3 DNA: TGTGCCAGCGGTTGGGGCCCCACAGATACGCAGTATTTT

clone size: many
V gene: TRBV5-1
J gene: TRBJ1-5
D gene: NA
CDR3 protein: CASSLAGTDSEPQHF
CDR3 DNA: TGCGCCAGCAGCTTGGCCGGGACGGACTCAGAACCCCAGCATTTT

clone size: many
V gene: TRBV6-1
J gene: TRBJ2-5
D gene: TRBD1
CDR3 protein: CASSSLTGTGQETQYF
CDR3 DNA: TGTGCCAGCAGTTCACTGACCGGGACAGGGCAAGAGACCCAGTACTTC

clone size: NA
V gene: TRBV12-3/TRBV12-4
J gene: TRBJ2-1
D gene: NA
CDR3 protein: CDSRARYNEQLF
CDR3 DNA: TGTGACAGCAGGGCGCGGTACAATGAGCAGTTATTC

clone size: many
V gene: TRBV9
J gene: TRBJ2-2
D gene: NA
CDR3 protein: CASSVARVVGRELFF
CDR3 DNA: TGTGCCAGCAGCGTAGCCAGGGTAGTTGGAAGGGAGCTGTTTTTT

clone size: many
V gene: TRBV7-6
J gene: TRBJ2-3
D gene: TRBD2
CDR3 protein: CASSPSGGGPDTQYF
CDR3 DNA: TGTGCCAGCAGCCCCAGCGGGGGGGGGCCAGATACGCAGTATTTT

clone size: many
V gene: TRBV7-3
J gene: TRBJ2-5
D gene: TRBD2
CDR3 protein: CASSSGTSGRGETQYF
CDR3 DNA: TGTGCCAGCAGCTCCGGGACTAGCGGGAGAGGGGAGACCCAGTACTTC

clone size: NA
V gene: TRBV10-3
J gene: TRBJ1-4
D gene: NA
CDR3 protein: CAISEEGRGDEKLFF
CDR3 DNA: TGTGCCATCAGTGAGGAGGGACGAGGTGATGAAAAACTGTTTTTT

clone size: many
V gene: TRBV5-4
J gene: TRBJ2-1
D gene: NA
CDR3 protein: CATASGTQDEQFF
CDR3 DNA: TGTGCCACCGCCTCCGGGACTCAGGATGAGCAGTTCTTC

clone size: many
V gene: TRBV20-1
J gene: TRBJ1-5
D gene: NA
CDR3 protein: CSARGDQPQHF
CDR3 DNA: TGCAGTGCTAGAGGGGATCAGCCCCAGCATTTT

clone size: few
V gene: TRBV19
J gene: TRBJ1-1
D gene: NA
CDR3 protein: CASSMGQMNTEAFF
CDR3 DNA: TGTGCCAGTAGTATGGGCCAGATGAACACTGAAGCTTTCTTT

clone size: NA
V gene: TRBV11-1
J gene: TRBJ1-3
D gene: NA
CDR3 protein: CASSRTGTSSGNTRYF
CDR3 DNA: TGTGCCAGCAGCCGCACCGGGACAAGCTCTGGAAACACCAGATATTTT

clone size: many
V gene: TRBV25-1
J gene: TRBJ2-2
D gene: TRBD1
CDR3 protein: CASSEITGGSTGELFF
CDR3 DNA: TGTGCCAGCAGTGAGATAACAGGGGGGTCCACCGGGGAGCTGTTTTTT

clone size: many
V gene: TRBV18
J gene: TRBJ2-3
D gene: NA
CDR3 protein: CASSPPSSDTQYF
CDR3 DNA: TGTGCCAGCTCACCACCGAGTTCAGATACGCAGTATTTT

clone size: few
V gene: TRBV10-2
J gene: TRBJ2-7
D gene: TRBD1
CDR3 protein: CASSDRVFPYEQYF
CDR3 DNA: TGCGCCAGCAGCGACAGGGTGTTTCCTTACGAGCAGTACTTC

clone size: NA
V gene: TRBV13
J gene: TRBJ2-1
D gene: TRBD2
CDR3 protein: CARSPGLAGGPVTEQFF
CDR3 DNA: TGTGCCAGAAGCCCCGGACTAGCGGGAGGACCTGTCACTGAGCAGTTCTTC